The 18 T cell receptor beta chains reported below all come from one sample, sequenced in a study of blood T cell repertoires in COVID-19. Profiling relied on immunoSEQ multiplex PCR, and the TCRdb table lists in-frame clones only, not all of them. The sample has 50,000 to 75,000 clones; approximately 80% are singletons. The sample consisted of peripheral blood. The receptors were gathered from an elderly woman with acute or convalescent COVID-19.

The chain joins TRBV7-2 to TRBJ1-1; 10 bases are shared with TRBD1. The CDR3 is 17 residues long. CDR1 and CDR2 from the germline V gene are SGHTA and FQGNSA. J gave up 4 bases and V 0 bases, and 8 bases lay outside the gene matches. CDR3 loop: CASSLAGDRGWGTEAFF. In DNA form, the CDR3 reads TGTGCCAGCAGCTTAGCTGGGGACAGGGGTTGGGGCACTGAAGCTTTCTTT.

This chain connects TRBV4-2 to TRBJ2-1; 9 bases map to TRBD2. This CDR3 is built from 16 residues. The germline gives CDR1 LGHNA, CDR2 YNFKEQ. The ends lost 0 bases at V and 10 bases at J; junction bases unmatched: 10. CDR3 coding DNA: TGTGCCAGCAGCCAAGATGAACTAGCGGGCCCCTCGGAGCAGTTCTTC. Its translation is CASSQDELAGPSEQFF.

V is TRBV5-1 and J is TRBJ2-7; 7 nucleotides agree with TRBD1. The CDR3 has 14 amino acids. In germline, CDR1 is SGHRS, CDR2 YFSETQ. V shed 3 bases, J shed 2 bases, and the junction held 5 bases outside the gene matches. The CDR3 nucleotides are TGCGCCAGCAGCTCGAAGACAGGGACCTACGAGCAGTACTTC. Its protein product is CASSSKTGTYEQYF.

V usage is TRBV7-9 and J usage is TRBJ1-2, with a possible D match to TRBD1 (6 bases). The germline V gene encodes CDR1 SEHNR and CDR2 FQNEAQ (reference sequence). This CDR3 region has 14 residues. Trimming removed 2 bases from V and 6 bases from J, with 13 bases in between. CDR3 coding DNA: TGTGCCAGCAGCTTAAGTCCCAGGGGTGATGGCTACACCTTC. The encoded protein is CASSLSPRGDGYTF. The variable domain in full, with the rest retrieved from reference TRBV7-9 and TRBJ1-2, is DTGVSQNPRHKITKRGQNVTFRCDPISEHNRLYWYRQTLGQGPEFLTYFQNEAQLEKSRLLSDRFSAERPKGSFSTLEIQRTEQGDSAMYLCASSLSPRGDGYTFGSGTRLTVV.

The CDR3 nucleotides are TGCGCCAGCAGCTTAGGAGACAGGGTCTCCTACGAGCAGTACTTC. Translated, it gives CASSLGDRVSYEQYF. The rearrangement links TRBV5-1 to TRBJ2-7; 7 bases line up with TRBD1. The trim removed 2 bases at V and 0 bases at J, leaving 5 bases unmatched. This CDR3 is built from 15 residues. Germline-derived CDR1 and CDR2 are SGHRS and YFSETQ.

Concerning this clone: One end of the junction varies from germline; a read error may be responsible. J is TRBJ2-1 and V is TRBV7-7; 7 bases map to TRBD2. This CDR3 region has 14 residues. Germline V gene sequence: CDR1 SSHAT, CDR2 FNYEAQ (reference sequence). CDR3 residues: CASSAGLEGNEQFF. CDR3 sequence (DNA): TGTGCTAGCAGCGCCGGACTAGAAGGCAATGAGCAGTTCTTC.

The genes are TRBV18 and TRBJ2-7; D gene ambiguous. The ends were cut back, 0 bases at V and 2 bases at J, with 14 bases in the middle. This CDR3 comprises 16 residues. From germline, CDR1 is KGHSH and CDR2 LQKENI. The chain's CDR3 is CASSPPLLTSTYEQYF. The CDR3 DNA follows: TGTGCCAGCTCACCACCGCTGCTAACCTCTACCTACGAGCAGTACTTC.

The chain employs TRBV28 and TRBJ2-1; 11 bases match TRBD2. In germline, CDR1 is MDHEN, CDR2 SYDVKM. With 7 bases clipped from V and 4 bases from J, the junction kept 6 bases outside the gene matches. The CDR3 is 15 amino acids. The CDR3 DNA reads TGTGCCAGCACCTCCGGGACTAGCGGATACAATGAGCAGTTCTTC. This gives the protein CASTSGTSGYNEQFF.

The gene calls are TRBV7-3 and TRBJ2-1; D uncertain. CDR3 length: 15 residues. Trimming left V 5 bases short and J 3 bases short, with 14 bases between. Germline V gene sequence: CDR1 SGHTA, CDR2 FQGTGA. CDR3 sequence: CASSHGPERYNEQFF. In DNA form, the CDR3 reads TGTGCCAGCAGCCACGGCCCCGAGCGCTACAATGAGCAGTTCTTC.

The chain recombines TRBV19 with TRBJ1-4; TRBD1 aligns across 8 bases. Trimming took 5 bases from V and 8 from J; bases not matched to a gene: 10. This CDR3 comprises 15 residues. The germline gives CDR1 LNHDA, CDR2 SQIVND (reference sequence). The CDR3 loop reads CASSVTGTGREKLFF. Written as DNA, the CDR3 is TGTGCCAGTAGTGTTACCGGGACAGGAAGGGAAAAACTGTTTTTT.

This sequence joins TRBV12-3 or TRBV12-4 and TRBJ2-3; 8 positions agree with TRBD2. J gave up 3 bases and V 8 bases, and 4 bases lay outside the gene matches. The CDR3 is made up of 13 amino acids. The CDR3 region is CASLAGGTDTQYF. CDR3 in DNA: TGTGCCAGCCTAGCGGGTGGGACAGATACGCAGTATTTT.

This clone was counted once. V is TRBV19 and J is TRBJ2-2; the match to TRBD2 covers 7 bases. CDR3 length: 15 residues. The germline CDR1 and CDR2 sequences are LNHDA and SQIVND (reference sequence). The V and J ends lost 5 bases and 1 base, in that order; junction bases with no gene match: 4. CDR3 sequence (DNA): TGTGCCAGTAGTCGGGGGGAGTGGAACACCGGGGAGCTGTTTTTT. It encodes CASSRGEWNTGELFF.

The V gene is TRBV19, the J gene TRBJ1-1, with 8 nucleotides matching TRBD1. V shed 4 bases and J 0 bases; nucleotides not matched to a gene: 4. This CDR3 contains 15 residues. The germline V gene has CDR1 LNHDA and CDR2 SQIVND (reference sequence). The CDR3 DNA reads as TGTGCCAGTAGTACAGGGGGCACACTGAACACTGAAGCTTTCTTT. Protein: CASSTGGTLNTEAFF.

The chain joins TRBV28 to TRBJ2-5, with D possibly being TRBD2 (6 bases). Germline V gene sequence: CDR1 MDHEN, CDR2 SYDVKM. This CDR3 is built from 14 residues. V lost 1 base and J 2 bases, leaving 8 bases between the germline ends. This CDR3 reads CASSLLGGQETQYF. The CDR3 DNA follows: TGTGCCAGCAGTTTATTGGGGGGACAAGAGACCCAGTACTTC.

The V gene is TRBV30, the J gene TRBJ1-5, with TRBD1 identical over 9 bases. CDR3 length: 15 residues. V dropped 0 bases and J dropped 3; count of bases not matched to a gene: 3. CDR1 is GTSNPN and CDR2 is SVGIG in the germline V gene (reference sequence). The CDR3 DNA is TGTGCCTGGAGTGTAGTACAGGGGGCCAATCAGCCCCAGCATTTT. Its translation is CAWSVVQGANQPQHF.

J is TRBJ2-1 and V is TRBV27, with D possibly being TRBD2 (5 bases). This CDR3 spans 9 amino acids. CDR1 and CDR2 (germline): MNHEY, SMNVEV (reference sequence). The V gene lost 5 bases and the J gene lost 15 bases, with 8 bases spanning the gap. The CDR3, as DNA: TGTGCCAGCAGTCCCGCGGGGTTCTTC. Translating gives CASSPAGFF.

This chain links TRBV5-1 with TRBJ2-3; the match to TRBD2 covers 9 bases. Germline V gene data show CDR1 as SGHRS and CDR2 as YFSETQ. The CDR3 runs to 16 residues. The J segment lost 2 bases and the V segment lost 0 bases, leaving 4 bases of the junction unmatched. The CDR3 loop is CASSLGTSANTDTQYF. DNA of the CDR3: TGCGCCAGCAGCTTGGGGACTAGCGCCAACACAGATACGCAGTATTTT.

This clone was seen a few times. The rearrangement joins TRBV5-1 to TRBJ1-4; 9 bases line up with TRBD1. The CDR3 extends over 16 amino acids. Germline CDR1 SGHRS, CDR2 YFSETQ. The J segment lost 8 bases and the V segment lost 0 bases, leaving 8 bases of the junction unmatched. The CDR3 spells CASSLAPGQGREKLFF. CDR3 coding DNA: TGCGCCAGCAGCTTGGCGCCGGGACAGGGTCGCGAAAAACTGTTTTTT.